The present T cell receptor beta chain was sequenced within a study of T cells in localized non-small cell lung cancer. This clone showed up just once. Its target is not known. General observations from the study: Longer survival (overall) was linked to higher T cell density in blood.

Germline trimming cut 4 bases from V and 0 bases from J; bases unmatched to any gene: 5. Germline assignment: CDR1 SGDLS and CDR2 YYNGEE. CDR3 length: 16 amino acids. Sequenced by immunoSEQ multiplex PCR; TCRdb stores in-frame clones only, minus some. The repertoire consists of over 55,000 clones, with around 90% occurring once and the leading ten covering under 2%. Material: peripheral blood, obtained before any cancer treatment. This chain links TRBV9 with TRBJ1-3; 9 bases align to TRBD1. This TCR was recovered from a woman aged 40 to 75 with stage I lung adenocarcinoma. The CDR3 DNA is TGTGCCAGCAGCCATGGACAGGGGAACTCTGGAAACACCATATATTTT. As protein: CASSHGQGNSGNTIYF.